This T cell receptor (beta chain) was sequenced during a study of blood T cell repertoires in COVID-19. Study-wide background: Collection of acute and convalescent COVID-19 samples took place in the United States, Italy and Spain. Nucleic acid was either cDNA or gDNA, and it came from T cells, B-cell-depleted T cells, or PBMCs.

V dropped 0 bases and J dropped 9 bases, with 6 bases sitting between them. Looked up from germline, CDR1 is SGHTA and CDR2 is FQGNSA. The CDR3 contains 12 residues. Original methodology: Amplified reference gene primers provided the basis for estimating nucleated cell counts. Produced via immunoSEQ multiplex PCR; TCRdb's table is partial and in-frame only. That table is the source of V, J and clone size, and D and trimming were worked out from the DNA. The table records 350,000 to 400,000 clones, 89% of them present only once. The sequence derives from a woman aged 25 to 45 with COVID-19, enrolled during active disease. The sample taken for sequencing was peripheral blood. This chain uses TRBV7-2 with TRBJ2-1; D is uncertain. CDR3 loop: CASSLARLEQFF. DNA for the CDR3: TGTGCCAGCAGCTTAGCCAGACTTGAGCAGTTCTTC.